These 8 T cell receptor beta chains came from one sample sequenced in a study of regulatory T cells in long-lasting Graves disease. The time point is: newly diagnosed GD, antithyroid drugs for less than 3 months. The TCR library was prepared using RNA isolated from PBMCs. Libraries of TCR beta came from iRepertoire HTBI primers plus Arm-PCR of CDR3 regions. TCRdb independently ran MiXCR on the multiplex PCR reads; one entry per CDR3 protein. This repertoire shows hundreds of thousands of distinct CDR3 sequences, 16% found once; its top ten account for roughly 27%. Separately, the same data were catalogued under a study of T cells in Graves' hyperthyroidism and ophthalmopathy.

Sample: peripheral blood mononuclear cells (PBMCs), taken at new diagnosis, from a patient treated with antithyroid drugs. These receptors were taken from a man in his forties or fifties with Graves disease.

This clonotype has at least ten counts. The V call is TRBV2, the J call TRBJ2-7, with D possibly TRBD1 on 5 matching bases. CDR3 length: 15 residues. Germline CDR1 is SNHLY and CDR2 is FYNNEI. The V gene lost 1 base and the J gene lost 0 bases, with 10 bases spanning the gap. The DNA for the CDR3 is TGTGCCAGCAGTGAAGGCTGGGGCCTCTCCTACGAGCAGTACTTC. Translating gives CASSEGWGLSYEQYF.

Concerning this clonotype itself: At one end the junction does not follow the germline gene, possibly because of a read error. The V and J genes are TRBV7-3 and TRBJ2-2; D ambiguous. Germline-derived CDR1 and CDR2 are SGHTA and FQGTGA. CDR3 length: 16 amino acids. The CDR3 nucleotides are TGCGCCAGCAGCCAGGCAGGAAGCGCGAACACCGGGGAGCTGTTTTTT. Translation: CASSQAGSANTGELFF.

As DNA, the CDR3 is TGTGCCAGCAGCTCCCTGAGGTACCCGCTTTTCTTT. It specifies CASSSLRYPLFF. The rearrangement joins TRBV7-3 to TRBJ1-1; no clear D. The V end lost 4 bases, the J end lost 13 bases, and 16 bases lay between the germline ends. The CDR3 extends over 12 amino acids. From germline, CDR1 is SGHTA and CDR2 FQGTGA. The whole variable domain, filled in from reference TRBV7-3 and TRBJ1-1, reads GAGVSQTPSNKVTEKGKYVELRCDPISGHTALYWYRQSLGQGPEFLIYFQGTGAADDSGLPNDRFFAVRPEGSVSTLKIQRTERGDSAVYLCASSSLRYPLFFGQGTRLTVV.

This clonotype was found a few times. The rearrangement joins TRBV6-5 to TRBJ2-2; 7 nucleotides align to TRBD2. Per germline, CDR1 MNHEY and CDR2 SVGAGI. The CDR3 runs 17 residues. V shed 0 bases, J shed 2 bases, and the junction held 6 bases outside the gene matches. CDR3 sequence: CASSYSPSGPNTGELFF. CDR3 nucleotides: TGTGCCAGCAGTTACTCGCCTAGCGGTCCAAACACCGGGGAGCTGTTTTTT.

The J gene is TRBJ2-5, the V gene TRBV10-3; D is perhaps TRBD2 (6 bases). Trimming cost V 0 bases and J 5 bases, with 16 bases left between them. Germline CDR1 and CDR2: ENHRY and SYGVKD. The CDR3 is 16 residues long. The CDR3 coding sequence is TGTGCCATCAGTGAGTCGGGAGGCAGGGACGGCGAGACCCAGTACTTC. Translated: CAISESGGRDGETQYF.

The chain employs TRBV28 and TRBJ1-2; 9 bases are a match to TRBD1. Losses at the gene ends were 2 bases for V and 4 bases for J; bases not matched to a gene: 8. The CDR3 consists of 16 residues. CDR1 is MDHEN, CDR2 SYDVKM, per germline. The CDR3 region has the DNA TGTGCCAGCAGTTTAAGGACAGGACAGGGGATCTATGGCTACACCTTC. This translates into CASSLRTGQGIYGYTF.

This clonotype was counted ten times or more. V is TRBV30 and J is TRBJ2-7, with TRBD1 identical over 8 bases. Per the germline V gene, CDR1 is GTSNPN and CDR2 is SVGIG (reference sequence). This CDR3 region has 15 residues. V shed 0 bases and J 6 bases; nucleotides not matched to a gene: 10. The CDR3 sequence is CAWSVTLGQGAEQYF. CDR3 in DNA: TGTGCCTGGAGTGTAACCCTCGGACAGGGTGCCGAGCAGTACTTC.

At least ten counts were recorded for this clonotype. The V call is TRBV20-1, the J call TRBJ2-3; D remains unclear. The V gene lost 6 bases and the J gene lost 2 bases, with 12 bases spanning the gap. There are 13 residues in the CDR3. Germline V gene lookup returns CDR1 DFQATT and CDR2 SNEGSKA (reference sequence). The CDR3 nucleotides are TGCAGTGCAGGACCTTTCGCCACAGATACGCAGTATTTT. Translated, it gives CSAGPFATDTQYF.